The entry that follows covers one TCR beta chain sequence. Authors' analysis steps: Amplification of reference gene primers was used by the study to estimate nucleated cell counts. TCRdb's copy holds only in-frame clones and misses some; the assay was immunoSEQ multiplex PCR. Clonal size and the V and J genes are those of that table, whereas D and trimming came from the DNA. The sample contains 300,000 to 400,000 clones, 70% to 90% of which appear only once. After removal of 1 base from V and 3 bases from J, the junction contained 2 bases not matched to a gene. Germline loops: CDR1 GTSNPN, CDR2 SVGIG (reference sequence). The CDR3 runs to 13 residues. The data originate from a study of blood T cell repertoires in COVID-19. Study-wide background: The United States, Italy and Spain provided the acute and convalescent COVID-19 samples. PBMCs, B-cell-depleted T cells, or T cells provided the cDNA or gDNA that made up the material.

The chain joins TRBV30 to TRBJ2-5, with TRBD2 identical over 7 bases. The TCR was taken from a woman between 45 and 65 years old with active or convalescent COVID-19. The material sequenced was peripheral blood. The CDR3 spells CAWSGLAEETQYF. CDR3 nucleotide sequence: TGTGCCTGGAGTGGGCTAGCGGAAGAGACCCAGTACTTC.